A selection of T cell receptor beta chains follows, all from one sample in a study of blood T cell repertoires in COVID-19. Some clones are missing from TCRdb's copy, which holds only in-frame ones; the method was immunoSEQ multiplex PCR. The sample includes approximately 280,000 clones, around 85% seen only once; the top ten take 2% to 3%. The specimen sequenced was PBMCs or T cells enriched from blood (not recorded which). These receptors all come from a woman aged 50 to 60 who had recovered from COVID-19. CDR3s include the opening cysteine and the closing phenylalanine or tryptophan. Each record gives: J gene, V gene, D gene, clone size, CDR3 protein, CDR3 DNA. The D gene is left open where the match is weak. For some rows the clone size is stated as once, few or many, or as a class when expanded; others skip it.

J gene: TRBJ1-2; V gene: TRBV7-2; D gene: NA; clone size: NA; CDR3 protein: CASSLAPGQGRNYGYTF; CDR3 DNA: TGTGCCAGCAGCTTAGCCCCCGGGCAGGGAAGGAACTATGGCTACACCTTC
J gene: TRBJ2-1; V gene: TRBV19; D gene: NA; clone size: once; CDR3 protein: CASSYGSYNEQFF; CDR3 DNA: TGTGCCAGTAGCTACGGGAGCTACAATGAGCAGTTCTTC
J gene: TRBJ1-1; V gene: TRBV19; D gene: TRBD1; clone size: once; CDR3 protein: CASSIRQGAGAFF; CDR3 DNA: TGTGCCAGTAGTATACGCCAGGGGGCGGGAGCTTTCTTT
J gene: TRBJ1-2; V gene: TRBV19; D gene: TRBD1; clone size: NA; CDR3 protein: CASDTSPGQGNYGYTF; CDR3 DNA: TGTGCCAGTGACACCTCACCTGGACAGGGGAACTATGGCTACACCTTC
J gene: TRBJ1-1; V gene: TRBV28; D gene: NA; clone size: NA; CDR3 protein: CASIAGLPNTEAFF; CDR3 DNA: TGTGCCAGCATCGCGGGACTCCCGAACACTGAAGCTTTCTTT
J gene: TRBJ2-7; V gene: TRBV12-3/TRBV12-4; D gene: NA; clone size: NA; CDR3 protein: CASTPGLSYEQYF; CDR3 DNA: TGTGCCAGCACCCCGGGACTCAGCTACGAGCAGTACTTC
J gene: TRBJ1-2; V gene: TRBV4-1; D gene: TRBD1; clone size: NA; CDR3 protein: CASSQDRGLGYTF; CDR3 DNA: TGCGCCAGCAGCCAAGACAGGGGGCTTGGCTACACCTTC
J gene: TRBJ1-5; V gene: TRBV5-6; D gene: NA; clone size: NA; CDR3 protein: CASSLGGPNSNQPQHF; CDR3 DNA: TGTGCCAGCAGCTTGGGGGGCCCGAATAGCAATCAGCCCCAGCATTTT
J gene: TRBJ2-2; V gene: TRBV6-5; D gene: NA; clone size: NA; CDR3 protein: CASRRRSNTGELFF; CDR3 DNA: TGTGCCAGCAGACGGCGGTCGAACACCGGGGAGCTGTTTTTT
J gene: TRBJ1-3; V gene: TRBV7-2; D gene: NA; clone size: NA; CDR3 protein: CASSSRNTIYF; CDR3 DNA: TGTGCCAGCAGCTCCCGGAACACCATATATTTT
J gene: TRBJ2-2; V gene: TRBV1; D gene: NA; clone size: NA; CDR3 protein: CTSGRGDNTGELFF; CDR3 DNA: TGCACCAGCGGACGGGGGGATAACACCGGGGAGCTGTTTTTT
J gene: TRBJ1-1; V gene: TRBV5-1; D gene: NA; clone size: NA; CDR3 protein: CASSLVQGRSTEAFF; CDR3 DNA: TGCGCCAGCAGCTTGGTTCAGGGGCGAAGCACTGAAGCTTTCTTT
J gene: TRBJ1-1; V gene: TRBV6-5; D gene: NA; clone size: NA; CDR3 protein: CATGGENTEAFF; CDR3 DNA: TGTGCCACTGGGGGGGAGAACACTGAAGCTTTCTTT
J gene: TRBJ2-1; V gene: TRBV7-9; D gene: TRBD2; clone size: NA; CDR3 protein: CASSPTGTSHLNEQFF; CDR3 DNA: TGTGCCAGCAGCCCCACCGGGACTAGCCATCTCAATGAGCAGTTCTTC
J gene: TRBJ1-5; V gene: TRBV18; D gene: TRBD1; clone size: NA; CDR3 protein: CASSPDRADQPQHF; CDR3 DNA: TGTGCCAGCTCACCAGACAGGGCCGATCAGCCCCAGCATTTT
J gene: TRBJ1-1; V gene: TRBV6-2/TRBV6-3; D gene: NA; clone size: NA; CDR3 protein: CASSYGGPTNTEAFF; CDR3 DNA: TGTGCCAGCAGTTACGGCGGGCCGACGAACACTGAAGCTTTCTTT
J gene: TRBJ2-3; V gene: TRBV5-1; D gene: TRBD2; clone size: NA; CDR3 protein: CASSPSGGVTDTQYF; CDR3 DNA: TGCGCCAGCAGCCCTAGCGGGGGGGTCACAGATACGCAGTATTTT
J gene: TRBJ1-1; V gene: TRBV28; D gene: NA; clone size: NA; CDR3 protein: CASSLWVSYTEAFF; CDR3 DNA: TGTGCCAGCAGTTTATGGGTCAGTTACACTGAAGCTTTCTTT
J gene: TRBJ1-1; V gene: TRBV11-2; D gene: TRBD1; clone size: NA; CDR3 protein: CASSPDRASTEAFF; CDR3 DNA: TGTGCCAGCAGCCCCGACAGGGCGAGCACTGAAGCTTTCTTT
J gene: TRBJ1-1; V gene: TRBV18; D gene: TRBD1; clone size: NA; CDR3 protein: CASSPTKTGSNTEAFF; CDR3 DNA: TGTGCCAGCTCCCCCACTAAGACAGGGTCGAACACTGAAGCTTTCTTT
J gene: TRBJ2-7; V gene: TRBV15; D gene: NA; clone size: NA; CDR3 protein: CATSRGAGSANEQYF; CDR3 DNA: TGTGCCACCAGCAGAGGAGCAGGGTCCGCCAACGAGCAGTACTTC
J gene: TRBJ1-2; V gene: TRBV19; D gene: TRBD1; clone size: NA; CDR3 protein: CASSTRTGYGYTF; CDR3 DNA: TGTGCCAGTAGTACCAGGACAGGGTATGGCTACACCTTC
J gene: TRBJ1-6; V gene: TRBV30; D gene: NA; clone size: NA; CDR3 protein: CAWRGGGGSPLHF; CDR3 DNA: TGTGCCTGGAGAGGGGGGGGAGGGTCACCCCTCCACTTT
J gene: TRBJ1-2; V gene: TRBV7-2; D gene: TRBD1; clone size: NA; CDR3 protein: CASSPQGNLYGYTF; CDR3 DNA: TGTGCCAGCAGCCCACAGGGGAATCTCTATGGCTACACCTTC
J gene: TRBJ1-2; V gene: TRBV11-2; D gene: TRBD1; clone size: NA; CDR3 protein: CASSLIWDRGNYGYTF; CDR3 DNA: TGTGCCAGCAGCTTAATTTGGGACAGGGGGAACTATGGCTACACCTTC
J gene: TRBJ2-1; V gene: TRBV24-1; D gene: NA; clone size: few; CDR3 protein: CATSDSKRVGVNEQFF; CDR3 DNA: TGTGCCACCAGTGATTCAAAGCGCGTAGGGGTCAATGAGCAGTTCTTC
J gene: TRBJ1-1; V gene: TRBV28; D gene: NA; clone size: NA; CDR3 protein: CASSLRVMNTEAFF; CDR3 DNA: TGTGCCAGCAGTTTGAGAGTCATGAACACTGAAGCTTTCTTT
J gene: TRBJ1-5; V gene: TRBV5-1; D gene: TRBD1; clone size: NA; CDR3 protein: CASSEGTVNQPQHF; CDR3 DNA: TGCGCCAGCAGCGAGGGGACAGTCAATCAGCCCCAGCATTTT
J gene: TRBJ1-2; V gene: TRBV19; D gene: NA; clone size: NA; CDR3 protein: CASSPQGANYGYTF; CDR3 DNA: TGTGCCAGTAGCCCACAGGGAGCTAACTATGGCTACACCTTC
J gene: TRBJ1-1; V gene: TRBV30; D gene: NA; clone size: NA; CDR3 protein: CAWSVKGPMNTEAFF; CDR3 DNA: TGTGCCTGGAGTGTAAAGGGGCCCATGAACACTGAAGCTTTCTTT
J gene: TRBJ2-7; V gene: TRBV6-5; D gene: NA; clone size: NA; CDR3 protein: CASATGTRAYEQYF; CDR3 DNA: TGTGCCAGTGCGACCGGGACAAGGGCCTACGAGCAGTACTTC
J gene: TRBJ1-6; V gene: TRBV7-9; D gene: NA; clone size: NA; CDR3 protein: CASSLEQGGNSPLHF; CDR3 DNA: TGTGCCAGCAGCTTAGAACAGGGTGGTAATTCACCCCTCCACTTT
J gene: TRBJ2-2; V gene: TRBV3-1/TRBV3-2; D gene: TRBD1; clone size: NA; CDR3 protein: CASSSTGADGELFF; CDR3 DNA: TGTGCCAGCAGCTCTACAGGGGCGGACGGGGAGCTGTTTTTT
J gene: TRBJ2-1; V gene: TRBV11-3; D gene: NA; clone size: once; CDR3 protein: CASSLAYSSSYNEQFF; CDR3 DNA: TGTGCCAGCAGCTTAGCATACAGCAGCTCCTACAATGAGCAGTTCTTC
J gene: TRBJ1-2; V gene: TRBV5-6; D gene: NA; clone size: NA; CDR3 protein: CASSTTGYGYTF; CDR3 DNA: TGTGCCAGCAGCACCACAGGGTATGGCTACACCTTC
J gene: TRBJ2-3; V gene: TRBV21-1; D gene: NA; clone size: NA; CDR3 protein: CASSKEVLAGGRKKPDTQYF; CDR3 DNA: TGTGCCAGCAGCAAAGAGGTCCTAGCGGGAGGGCGAAAGAAGCCAGATACGCAGTATTTT
J gene: TRBJ1-1; V gene: TRBV6-5; D gene: TRBD1; clone size: NA; CDR3 protein: CASSYQGARTEAFF; CDR3 DNA: TGTGCCAGCAGTTATCAGGGGGCGCGAACTGAAGCTTTCTTT
J gene: TRBJ1-1; V gene: TRBV2; D gene: NA; clone size: NA; CDR3 protein: CASSLQGPWTEAFF; CDR3 DNA: TGTGCCAGCAGTTTACAGGGTCCATGGACTGAAGCTTTCTTT
J gene: TRBJ1-1; V gene: TRBV2; D gene: NA; clone size: NA; CDR3 protein: CASSEFGQVRGAFF; CDR3 DNA: TGTGCCAGCAGTGAATTCGGTCAGGTAAGGGGAGCTTTCTTT
J gene: TRBJ2-7; V gene: TRBV7-9; D gene: NA; clone size: NA; CDR3 protein: CASSTSGNSYEQYF; CDR3 DNA: TGTGCCAGCAGCACTTCGGGAAACTCCTACGAGCAGTACTTC
J gene: TRBJ2-5; V gene: TRBV7-2; D gene: NA; clone size: NA; CDR3 protein: CASSFPYLSETQYF; CDR3 DNA: TGTGCCAGCAGCTTCCCCTACCTCTCAGAGACCCAGTACTTC
J gene: TRBJ2-7; V gene: TRBV6-2/TRBV6-3; D gene: TRBD2; clone size: NA; CDR3 protein: CASSYTSGGSREQYF; CDR3 DNA: TGTGCCAGCAGTTACACGTCGGGCGGGAGCCGGGAGCAGTACTTC
J gene: TRBJ1-3; V gene: TRBV30; D gene: NA; clone size: NA; CDR3 protein: CAWKGAGNTIYF; CDR3 DNA: TGTGCCTGGAAAGGGGCTGGAAACACCATATATTTT
J gene: TRBJ2-2; V gene: TRBV7-7; D gene: NA; clone size: once; CDR3 protein: CASSSDTYTGELFF; CDR3 DNA: TGTGCCAGCAGCTCGGACACCTACACCGGGGAGCTGTTTTTT
J gene: TRBJ2-3; V gene: TRBV7-2; D gene: TRBD2; clone size: NA; CDR3 protein: CASSLVTAGGPTDTQYF; CDR3 DNA: TGTGCCAGCAGCTTAGTCACGGCGGGAGGGCCCACAGATACGCAGTATTTT
J gene: TRBJ1-5; V gene: TRBV28; D gene: TRBD1; clone size: NA; CDR3 protein: CASSPRTVPTGANQPQHF; CDR3 DNA: TGTGCCAGCAGTCCCAGGACAGTCCCAACAGGGGCGAATCAGCCCCAGCATTTT
J gene: TRBJ1-1; V gene: TRBV11-2; D gene: NA; clone size: NA; CDR3 protein: CASGSPTPKDTEAFF; CDR3 DNA: TGTGCCAGCGGGAGCCCAACACCCAAGGACACTGAAGCTTTCTTT
J gene: TRBJ1-1; V gene: TRBV7-2; D gene: NA; clone size: NA; CDR3 protein: CASSLAPQMNTEAFF; CDR3 DNA: TGTGCCAGCAGCTTAGCCCCCCAGATGAACACTGAAGCTTTCTTT
J gene: TRBJ2-3; V gene: TRBV27; D gene: NA; clone size: NA; CDR3 protein: CASSTWSAQYF; CDR3 DNA: TGTGCCAGCTCCACTTGGAGTGCGCAGTATTTT